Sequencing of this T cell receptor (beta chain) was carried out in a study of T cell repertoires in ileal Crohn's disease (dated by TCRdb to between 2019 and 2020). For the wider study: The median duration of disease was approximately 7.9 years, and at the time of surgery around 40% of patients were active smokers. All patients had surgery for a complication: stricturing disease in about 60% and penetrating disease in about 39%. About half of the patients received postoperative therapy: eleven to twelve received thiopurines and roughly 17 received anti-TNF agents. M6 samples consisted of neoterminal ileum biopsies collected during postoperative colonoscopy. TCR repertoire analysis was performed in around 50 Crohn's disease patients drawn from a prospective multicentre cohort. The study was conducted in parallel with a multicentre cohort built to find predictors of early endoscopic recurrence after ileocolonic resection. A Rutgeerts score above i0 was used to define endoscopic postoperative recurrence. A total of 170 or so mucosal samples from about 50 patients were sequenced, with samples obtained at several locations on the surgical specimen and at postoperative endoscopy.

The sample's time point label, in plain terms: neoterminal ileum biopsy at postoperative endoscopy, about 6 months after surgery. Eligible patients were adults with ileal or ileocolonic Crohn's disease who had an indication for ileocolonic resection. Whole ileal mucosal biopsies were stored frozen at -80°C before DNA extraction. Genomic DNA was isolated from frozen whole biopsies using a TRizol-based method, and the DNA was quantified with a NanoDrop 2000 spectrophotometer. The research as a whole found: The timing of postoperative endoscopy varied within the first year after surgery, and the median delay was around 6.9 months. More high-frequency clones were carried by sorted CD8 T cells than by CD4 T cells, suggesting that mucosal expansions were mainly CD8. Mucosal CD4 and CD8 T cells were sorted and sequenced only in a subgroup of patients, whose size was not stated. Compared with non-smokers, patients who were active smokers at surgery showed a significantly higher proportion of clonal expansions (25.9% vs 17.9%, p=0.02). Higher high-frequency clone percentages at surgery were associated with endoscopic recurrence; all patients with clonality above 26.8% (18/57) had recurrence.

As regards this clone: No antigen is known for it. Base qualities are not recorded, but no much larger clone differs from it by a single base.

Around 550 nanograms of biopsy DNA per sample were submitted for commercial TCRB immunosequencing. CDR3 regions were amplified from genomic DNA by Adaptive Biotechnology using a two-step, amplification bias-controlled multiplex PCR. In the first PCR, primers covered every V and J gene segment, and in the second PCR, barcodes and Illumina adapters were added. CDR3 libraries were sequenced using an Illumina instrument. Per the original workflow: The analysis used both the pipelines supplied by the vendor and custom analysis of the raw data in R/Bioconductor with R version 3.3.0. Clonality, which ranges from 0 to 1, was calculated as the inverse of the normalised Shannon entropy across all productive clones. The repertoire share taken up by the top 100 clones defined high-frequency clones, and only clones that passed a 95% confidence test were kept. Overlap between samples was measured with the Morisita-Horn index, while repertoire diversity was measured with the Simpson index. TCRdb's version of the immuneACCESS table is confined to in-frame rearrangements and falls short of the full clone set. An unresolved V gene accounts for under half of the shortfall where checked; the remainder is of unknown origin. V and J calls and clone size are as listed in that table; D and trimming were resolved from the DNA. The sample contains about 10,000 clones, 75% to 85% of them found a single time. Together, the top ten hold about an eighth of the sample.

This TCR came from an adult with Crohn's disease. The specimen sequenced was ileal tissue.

CDR3 sequence: CASSPKGQGENTEAFF. The DNA reads as follows: TGTGCCAGCAGCCCGAAGGGACAGGGGGAAAACACTGAAGCTTTCTTT. The chain is made from TRBV7-9 and TRBJ1-1, with TRBD1 identical over 11 junction bases. The germline V gene (reference sequence) provides CDR1 SEHNR and CDR2 FQNEAQ. The CDR3 holds 16 amino acids from the cysteine to the phenylalanine. Only the CDR3 portion is preserved as DNA: 48 bases, with reading frame beginning at the first base. V is pruned by 5 bases and J by 2 bases, leaving 7 bases of the junction without a gene match. Extended through the reference TRBV7-9 and TRBJ1-1 proteins, this CDR3 yields the full variable domain: DTGVSQNPRHKITKRGQNVTFRCDPISEHNRLYWYRQTLGQGPEFLTYFQNEAQLEKSRLLSDRFSAERPKGSFSTLEIQRTEQGDSAMYLCASSPKGQGENTEAFFGQGTRLTVV.